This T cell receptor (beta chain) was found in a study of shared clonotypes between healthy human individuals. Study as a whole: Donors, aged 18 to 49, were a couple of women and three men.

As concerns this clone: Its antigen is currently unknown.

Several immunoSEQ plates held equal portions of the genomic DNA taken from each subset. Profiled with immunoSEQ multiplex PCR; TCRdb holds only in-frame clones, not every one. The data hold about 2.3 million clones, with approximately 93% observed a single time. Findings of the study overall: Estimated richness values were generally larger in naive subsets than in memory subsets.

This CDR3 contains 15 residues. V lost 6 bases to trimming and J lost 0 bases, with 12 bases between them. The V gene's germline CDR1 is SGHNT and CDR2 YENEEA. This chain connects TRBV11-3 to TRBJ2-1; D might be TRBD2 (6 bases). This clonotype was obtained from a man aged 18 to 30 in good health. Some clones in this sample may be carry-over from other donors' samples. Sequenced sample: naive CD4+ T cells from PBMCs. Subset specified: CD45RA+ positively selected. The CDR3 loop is CASSLRRVSYNEQFF. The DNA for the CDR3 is TGTGCCAGCAGTCTAAGGAGGGTCTCCTACAATGAGCAGTTCTTC.